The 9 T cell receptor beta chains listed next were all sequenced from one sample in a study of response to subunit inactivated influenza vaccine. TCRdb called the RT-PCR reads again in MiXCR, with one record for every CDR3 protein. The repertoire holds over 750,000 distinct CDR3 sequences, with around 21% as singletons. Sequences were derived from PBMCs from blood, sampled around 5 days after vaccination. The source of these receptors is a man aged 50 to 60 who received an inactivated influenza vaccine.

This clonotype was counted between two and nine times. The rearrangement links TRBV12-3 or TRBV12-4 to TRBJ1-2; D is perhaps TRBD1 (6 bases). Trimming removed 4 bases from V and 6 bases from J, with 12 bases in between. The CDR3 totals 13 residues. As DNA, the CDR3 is TGTGCCAGCAGTTCGGGTTGGGGGCATGGCTACACCTTC. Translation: CASSSGWGHGYTF.

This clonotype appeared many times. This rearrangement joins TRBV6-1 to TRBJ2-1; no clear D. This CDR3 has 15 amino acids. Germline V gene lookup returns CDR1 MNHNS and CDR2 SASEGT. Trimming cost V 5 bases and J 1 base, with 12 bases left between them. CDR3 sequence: CASSKRARSYNEQFF. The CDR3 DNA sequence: TGTGCCAGCAGTAAAAGGGCTAGGTCCTACAATGAGCAGTTCTTC.

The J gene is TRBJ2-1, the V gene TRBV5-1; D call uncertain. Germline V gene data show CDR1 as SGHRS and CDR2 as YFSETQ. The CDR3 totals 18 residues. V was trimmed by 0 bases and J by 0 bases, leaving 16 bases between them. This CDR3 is CASSLVPADLSSYNEQFF. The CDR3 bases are TGCGCCAGCAGCTTGGTCCCCGCAGACTTGAGCTCCTACAATGAGCAGTTCTTC.

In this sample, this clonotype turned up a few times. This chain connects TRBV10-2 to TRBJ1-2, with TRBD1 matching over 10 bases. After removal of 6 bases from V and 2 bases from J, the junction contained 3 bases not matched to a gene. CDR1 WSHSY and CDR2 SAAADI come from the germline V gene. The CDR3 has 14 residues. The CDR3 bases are TGCGCCAGCAGGCTGGGACAGGGGAACTATGGCTACACCTTC. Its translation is CASRLGQGNYGYTF.

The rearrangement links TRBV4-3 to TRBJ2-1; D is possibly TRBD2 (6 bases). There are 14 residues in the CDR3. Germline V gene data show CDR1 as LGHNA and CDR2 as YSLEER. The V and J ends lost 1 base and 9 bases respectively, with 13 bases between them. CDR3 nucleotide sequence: TGCGCCAGCAGCCAAGTTTCACTAGCTGGTGAGCAGTTCTTC. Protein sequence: CASSQVSLAGEQFF.

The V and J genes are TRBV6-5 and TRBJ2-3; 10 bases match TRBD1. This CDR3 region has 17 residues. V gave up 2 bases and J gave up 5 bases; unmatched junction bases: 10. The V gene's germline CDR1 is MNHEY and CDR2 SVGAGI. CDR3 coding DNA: TGTGCCAGCAGTTACACCGTAGGGACAGGGGACGAAGATACGCAGTATTTT. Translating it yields CASSYTVGTGDEDTQYF.

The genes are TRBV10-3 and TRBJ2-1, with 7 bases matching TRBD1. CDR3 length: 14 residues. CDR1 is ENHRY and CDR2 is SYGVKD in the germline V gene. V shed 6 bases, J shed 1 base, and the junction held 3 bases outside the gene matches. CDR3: CAIRRQGSYNEQFF. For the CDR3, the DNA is TGTGCCATCAGAAGACAGGGATCCTACAATGAGCAGTTCTTC.

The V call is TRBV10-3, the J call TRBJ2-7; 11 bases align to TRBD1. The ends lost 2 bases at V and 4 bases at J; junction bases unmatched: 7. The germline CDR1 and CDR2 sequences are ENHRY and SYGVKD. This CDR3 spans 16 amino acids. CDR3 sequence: CAISEVSGTGGYEQYF. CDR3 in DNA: TGTGCCATCAGTGAGGTCTCCGGGACAGGGGGGTACGAGCAGTACTTC.

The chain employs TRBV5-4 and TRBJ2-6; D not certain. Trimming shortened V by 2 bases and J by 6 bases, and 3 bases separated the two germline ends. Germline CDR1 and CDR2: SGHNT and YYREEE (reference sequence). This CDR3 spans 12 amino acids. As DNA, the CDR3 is TGTGCCAGCAGCTTCCCGGCCAACGTCCTGACTTTC. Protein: CASSFPANVLTF.